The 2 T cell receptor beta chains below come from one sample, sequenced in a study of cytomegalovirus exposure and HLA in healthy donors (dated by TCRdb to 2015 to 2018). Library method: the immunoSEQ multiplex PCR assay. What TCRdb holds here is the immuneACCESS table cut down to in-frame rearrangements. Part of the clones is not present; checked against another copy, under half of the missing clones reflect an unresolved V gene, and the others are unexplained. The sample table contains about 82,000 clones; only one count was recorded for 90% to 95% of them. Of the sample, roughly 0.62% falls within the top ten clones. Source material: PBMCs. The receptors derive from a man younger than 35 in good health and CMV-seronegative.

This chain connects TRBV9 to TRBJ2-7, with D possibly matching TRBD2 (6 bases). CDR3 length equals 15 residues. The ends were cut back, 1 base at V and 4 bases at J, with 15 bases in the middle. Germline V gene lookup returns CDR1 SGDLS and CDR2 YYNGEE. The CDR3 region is CASSVRPGELYEQYF. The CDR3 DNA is TGTGCCAGCAGCGTACGACCGGGAGAACTTTACGAGCAGTACTTC.

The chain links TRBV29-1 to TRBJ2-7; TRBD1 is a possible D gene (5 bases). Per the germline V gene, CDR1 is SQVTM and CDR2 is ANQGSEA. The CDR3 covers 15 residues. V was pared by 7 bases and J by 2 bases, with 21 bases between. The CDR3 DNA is TGCAGCGCCGCCAGAATCCCCTTAGGGGCCTACGAGCAGTACTTC. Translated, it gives CSAARIPLGAYEQYF.